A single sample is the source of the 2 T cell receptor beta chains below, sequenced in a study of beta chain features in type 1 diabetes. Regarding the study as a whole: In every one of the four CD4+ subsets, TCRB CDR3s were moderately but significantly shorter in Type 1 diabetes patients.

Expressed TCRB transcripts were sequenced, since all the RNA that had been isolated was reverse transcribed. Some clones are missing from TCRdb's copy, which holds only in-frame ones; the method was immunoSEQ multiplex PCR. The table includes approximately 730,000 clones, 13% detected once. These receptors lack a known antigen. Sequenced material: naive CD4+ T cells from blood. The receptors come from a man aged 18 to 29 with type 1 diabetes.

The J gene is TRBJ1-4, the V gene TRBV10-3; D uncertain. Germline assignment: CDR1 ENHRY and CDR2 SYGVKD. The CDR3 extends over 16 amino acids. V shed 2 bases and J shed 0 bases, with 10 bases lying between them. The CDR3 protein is CAISEAPGATNEKLFF. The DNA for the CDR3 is TGTGCCATCAGTGAGGCTCCCGGAGCAACTAATGAAAAACTGTTTTTT.

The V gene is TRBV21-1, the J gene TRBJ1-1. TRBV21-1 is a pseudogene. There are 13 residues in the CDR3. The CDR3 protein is CASSPSEFLGGFF. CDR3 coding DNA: TGTGCCAGCAGCCCAAGCGAGTTTTTGGGCGGGTTCTTT.